These 11 T cell receptor beta chains were all obtained from the same sample, sequenced in a study of T cell clonality in common variable immunodeficiency. For these TCRs, the target antigens are not known. Clones were sequenced by immunoSEQ multiplex PCR, and TCRdb holds only the in-frame ones, with some missing. The sample holds some 28,000 clones, and no clone turns up only once. Findings and limits, study-wide: Fewer deletions and N-nucleotide insertions were reportedly seen in common variable immunodeficiency TCR beta sequences.

The material sequenced was peripheral blood mononuclear cells. All receptors derive from a human donor with common variable immunodeficiency.

This clone was recorded at least ten times. The CDR3 sequence is CSAKNPSGADTQYF. Incomplete CDR3 DNA: TGCAGTGCTAAAAACCCTAGCGGAGCAGATACG. The rearrangement joins TRBV20-1 to TRBJ2-3; 7 nucleotides agree with TRBD2. Read coverage stops 3 residues before the CDR3 terminus; the germline J gene supplies the remainder. The germline gives CDR1 DFQATT, CDR2 SNEGSKA (reference sequence). The V segment lost 4 bases and the J segment 4 bases; nucleotides outside the gene matches: 8. The CDR3 consists of 14 residues.

This clone was observed at least ten times. The part of the CDR3 DNA that was read is TGTGCCAGCAGCCAACAGGAGAACACCGGGGAG. Amino acid sequence: CASSQQENTGE. The entire CDR3 sequence reads CASSQQENTGELFF. This sequence joins TRBV7-2 and TRBJ2-2; D is perhaps TRBD1 (5 bases). The read comes to an end 3 residues before the CDR3 does, leaving the germline J gene to fill in the end. The germline V and J ends were trimmed by 5 bases and 1 base, with 8 bases remaining between them. CDR3 length: 14 residues. From germline, CDR1 is SGHTA and CDR2 FQGNSA. Variable domain in full (rest from reference TRBV7-2 and TRBJ2-2): GAGVSQSPSNKVTEKGKDVELRCDPISGHTALYWYRQSLGQGLEFLIYFQGNSAPDKSGLPSDRFSAERTGGSVSTLTIQRTQQEDSAVYLCASSQQENTGELFFGEGSRLTVL.

This clone has a handful of counts. The read ends 3 residues early relative to the CDR3; the germline J gene fills the gap. V gene TRBV7-2 combines with J gene TRBJ1-4; TRBD1 matches 9 bases. V shed 6 bases, J shed 7 bases, and the junction held 9 bases outside the gene matches. CDR1 is SGHTA, CDR2 FQGNSA, per germline. This CDR3 is built from 15 residues. The chain's CDR3 is CASSGSGQGFEKLFF. The sequenced part of the CDR3 DNA is TGTGCCAGCAGTGGAAGTGGACAGGGGTTTGAAAAA.

This clone was seen repeatedly, ten times or more. From the germline J gene comes the end of the CDR3, since the read stops 3 residues before it. This chain links TRBV7-2 with TRBJ2-7, with D maybe TRBD2 (5 bases). This CDR3 has 14 amino acids. The germline V gene has CDR1 SGHTA and CDR2 FQGNSA. V was clipped by 4 bases and J by 5 bases, with 15 bases between them. The covered CDR3 bases are TGTGCCAGCAGCTCTCAGTCGGGGTACAACGAG. Translation: CASSSQSGYNE. The whole CDR3 protein reads CASSSQSGYNEQYF.

This clone came up many times. CDR3 DNA, as far as it was read: TGTGCCAGTAACCCTGGGGGCATTAATGAAAAA. This encodes CASNPGGINEK. The whole CDR3 protein is CASNPGGINEKLFF. The chain links TRBV19 to TRBJ1-4, with D possibly TRBD1 on 6 matching bases. The read terminates 3 residues ahead of where the CDR3 ends, so the germline J gene completes it. Trimming took off 7 bases at V and 4 bases at J, with 13 bases between the two ends. This CDR3 has 14 residues. Per the germline V gene, CDR1 is LNHDA and CDR2 is SQIVND (reference sequence).

This clone was recorded many times. The CDR3 protein is CASSSTGSGANVLTF. The part of the CDR3 DNA that was read is TGTGCCAGCTCATCGACAGGGTCTGGGGCCAACGTC. This rearrangement joins TRBV18 to TRBJ2-6; TRBD1 aligns across 7 bases. The read halts 3 residues ahead of the CDR3 end, with the missing end drawn from the germline J gene. Germline assignment: CDR1 KGHSH and CDR2 LQKENI. The CDR3 sequence is 15 residues long. The trim removed 5 bases at V and 1 base at J, leaving 2 bases unmatched.

This clone was found many times. The CDR3 goes on 3 residues after the read ends, and that part is filled in from the germline J gene. The V and J genes are TRBV7-2 and TRBJ2-1; perhaps TRBD1 as D (5 bases). The CDR3 contains 12 residues. V lost 7 bases, J lost 2 bases, and 6 bases lay in between. Per germline, CDR1 SGHTA and CDR2 FQGNSA. The sequenced CDR3 bases are TGTGCCAGCAAGGGGCCCTACAATGAG. This translates into CASKGPYNE. The whole CDR3 protein reads CASKGPYNEQFF.

This clone was seen more than once but under ten times. Read sequence stops 3 residues before the CDR3 end, and the germline J gene provides the missing end. V is TRBV19 and J is TRBJ2-1, with a possible D match to TRBD1 (5 bases). The V gene lost 1 base and the J gene lost 7 bases, with 14 bases spanning the gap. The CDR3 is made up of 15 amino acids. The germline CDR1 and CDR2 sequences are LNHDA and SQIVND (reference sequence). The CDR3 sequence: CASSIGAQGRNEQFF. The DNA read from the CDR3 is TGTGCCAGTAGTATAGGAGCGCAGGGTAGGAATGAG.

This clone was seen ten or more times. The read finishes 3 residues shy of the CDR3 end, and the germline J gene is used to complete it. The rearrangement links TRBV19 to TRBJ1-1; D may be TRBD1 (5 bases). V was cut by 5 bases and J by 6 bases, with 16 bases left in between. The CDR3 has 14 residues. Germline CDR1 and CDR2: LNHDA and SQIVND (reference sequence). Incomplete CDR3 DNA: TGTGCCAGTAGTGCACTGAGGGGTATAGCTGAA. Translated, it gives CASSALRGIAE. The full CDR3 is CASSALRGIAEAFF.

Remarks on this clone: The CDR3 is cut off 3 residues early in the read; its end comes from the germline J gene. The chain has TRBV7-3 and TRBJ1-2, with 7 positions matching TRBD1. The CDR3 runs to 15 residues. Trimming removed 5 bases from V and 5 bases from J; junction bases left unmatched: 11. Germline V gene sequence: CDR1 SGHTA, CDR2 FQGTGA. CDR3 DNA (partial): TGTGCCAGCAGCCAAGGGGACAGAGGCAGATATGGC. Translation gives CASSQGDRGRYG. The whole CDR3 reads CASSQGDRGRYGYTF.

This clone was seen at least ten times. Read data end 3 residues before the CDR3 end; the end is taken from the germline J gene. The rearrangement uses TRBV20-1 and TRBJ2-2, with TRBD2 matching 16 bases. The CDR3 is made up of 17 amino acids. V gave up 6 bases and J gave up 4 bases; unmatched junction bases: 8. Germline V gene sequence: CDR1 DFQATT, CDR2 SNEGSKA (reference sequence). CDR3 DNA (partial): TGCAGTGCAGAGGGACTAGCGGGGGGGGGCGGCACCGGGGAG. Its protein is CSAEGLAGGGGTGE. The whole CDR3 protein reads CSAEGLAGGGGTGELFF.